A selection of T cell receptor beta chains follows, all from one sample in a study of identical twins. TCRdb independently ran MiXCR on the 5' RACE reads; one entry per CDR3 protein. The data hold fewer than 250,000 distinct CDR3 sequences, with approximately 15% observed a single time. The data also belong to a second study, concerning T cells expressing NK-cell markers.

Material: CD8+ T cells sorted from blood. The source is a woman younger than 35 in good health. CDR3s include the opening cysteine and the closing phenylalanine or tryptophan. Fields, in order: CDR3 DNA, CDR3 protein, clone size, D gene, J gene, V gene, CDR3 length. The D gene is left open where the match is weak. Clone size is stated in some rows and not others, as once, few, many or a class when expanded.

DNA: TGTGCTAGTGGTTTGCCCCGGTCTAGCACAGATACGCAGTATTTT
CDR3: CASGLPRSSTDTQYF
size: .
D: .
J: TRBJ2-3
V: TRBV12-5
length: 15

DNA: TGTGCCACCAGCAGAGAGGGGAGTGGGTACAATGAGCAGTTCTTC
CDR3: CATSREGSGYNEQFF
size: once
D: .
J: TRBJ2-1
V: TRBV15
length: 15

DNA: TGTGCCAGCAGTTACTCTCCGCGGGGGGCCGGAGATGAGCAGTTCTTC
CDR3: CASSYSPRGAGDEQFF
size: .
D: TRBD2
J: TRBJ2-1
V: TRBV6-5
length: 16

DNA: TGTGCCAGCAGCTTAGAACTAGCGGGAGGGAGTTACGAGCAGTACTTC
CDR3: CASSLELAGGSYEQYF
size: many
D: TRBD2
J: TRBJ2-7
V: TRBV7-2
length: 16

DNA: TGCAGCGTGGGTTCGAACAGTAACTATGGCTACACCTTC
CDR3: CSVGSNSNYGYTF
size: few
D: .
J: TRBJ1-2
V: TRBV29-1
length: 13

DNA: TGCGCCAGCAGCTTGGCACAGGGGGCGCACGGCTACACCTTC
CDR3: CASSLAQGAHGYTF
size: few
D: TRBD1
J: TRBJ1-2
V: TRBV5-1
length: 14

DNA: TGTGCCTGGAGGGACGACAGGGGGATGCAAGAGACCCAGTACTTC
CDR3: CAWRDDRGMQETQYF
size: few
D: TRBD1
J: TRBJ2-5
V: TRBV30
length: 15

DNA: TGTGCCAGCAGCGTAGATTCCGGGATCTATGGCTACACCTTC
CDR3: CASSVDSGIYGYTF
size: few
D: .
J: TRBJ1-2
V: TRBV9
length: 14

DNA: TGCAGCGTTGGGCTGGACAGGGCGGTTGGGGAGCTGTTTTTT
CDR3: CSVGLDRAVGELFF
size: .
D: TRBD1
J: TRBJ2-2
V: TRBV29-1
length: 14

DNA: TGTGCCAGCAGTTTAATCACGAATGAGCAGTTCTTC
CDR3: CASSLITNEQFF
size: few
D: .
J: TRBJ2-1
V: TRBV12-3/TRBV12-4
length: 12

DNA: TGTGCCTGGAGTTATAGCGGCTCCTACGAGCAGTACTTC
CDR3: CAWSYSGSYEQYF
size: .
D: .
J: TRBJ2-7
V: TRBV30
length: 13

DNA: TGTGCCAGCAGTGGTAGCGGGGGGCAGAGACAAGAGACCCAGTACTTC
CDR3: CASSGSGGQRQETQYF
size: few
D: TRBD2
J: TRBJ2-5
V: TRBV13
length: 16

DNA: TGTGCCAGCAACCCTGGGGTCGACCTTGCGTACACCGGGGAGCTGTTTTTT
CDR3: CASNPGVDLAYTGELFF
size: many
D: .
J: TRBJ2-2
V: TRBV12-3/TRBV12-4
length: 17

DNA: TGTGCCAGCAGCTTAGAAATAGCGGACTACGAGCAGTACTTC
CDR3: CASSLEIADYEQYF
size: few
D: .
J: TRBJ2-7
V: TRBV7-2
length: 14

DNA: TGCAGTGCTGTCCCAGAGCGGGACCAAGAGACCCAGTACTTC
CDR3: CSAVPERDQETQYF
size: .
D: .
J: TRBJ2-5
V: TRBV20-1
length: 14

DNA: TGTGCCAGCAGCTTAGCTTTGACAGACTCCGAGGCTTTCTTT
CDR3: CASSLALTDSEAFF
size: few
D: .
J: TRBJ1-1
V: TRBV11-3
length: 14

DNA: TGTGCCAGCAGCTTATGGACGGGACAGCTACCCAATGAGCAGTTCTTC
CDR3: CASSLWTGQLPNEQFF
size: many
D: TRBD1
J: TRBJ2-1
V: TRBV7-6
length: 16

DNA: TGTGCCAGCAGCTTAGAAGGCTATAACACCGGGGAGCTGTTTTTT
CDR3: CASSLEGYNTGELFF
size: .
D: .
J: TRBJ2-2
V: TRBV11-2
length: 15

DNA: TGTGCCAGCAGCTTAGGAGGTTATACAGGGCTAAACACTGAAGCTTTCTTT
CDR3: CASSLGGYTGLNTEAFF
size: many
D: .
J: TRBJ1-1
V: TRBV7-9
length: 17

DNA: TGCAGCGTTGAAGGCCCGGGACTAACGAGTTACGAGCAGTACTTC
CDR3: CSVEGPGLTSYEQYF
size: few
D: TRBD2
J: TRBJ2-7
V: TRBV29-1
length: 15

DNA: TGTGCCAGCAGTCCCCTTCTTGGTCGGGAGCAGTACTTC
CDR3: CASSPLLGREQYF
size: .
D: .
J: TRBJ2-7
V: TRBV6-6
length: 13

DNA: TGTGCCAGCAGCCACAGTTTGGGGGATGAAAAACTGTTTTTT
CDR3: CASSHSLGDEKLFF
size: many
D: .
J: TRBJ1-4
V: TRBV7-6
length: 14

DNA: TGTGCCAGCATACGGGGTAACACTGAAGCTTTCTTT
CDR3: CASIRGNTEAFF
size: .
D: .
J: TRBJ1-1
V: TRBV12-3/TRBV12-4
length: 12

DNA: TGTGCCAGCAGAGCGGGGTTCGGCGCAGATACGCAGTATTTT
CDR3: CASRAGFGADTQYF
size: .
D: TRBD2
J: TRBJ2-3
V: TRBV6-2/TRBV6-3
length: 14

DNA: TGTGCCATCAGTAGGAGACAGAGCCAAGAGACCCAGTACTTC
CDR3: CAISRRQSQETQYF
size: few
D: .
J: TRBJ2-5
V: TRBV10-3
length: 14

DNA: TGTGCCAGCAGTTTATTAGCTGGGCAGACCTCCTACAATGAGCAGTTCTTC
CDR3: CASSLLAGQTSYNEQFF
size: .
D: .
J: TRBJ2-1
V: TRBV27
length: 17

DNA: TGCAGCGTCACAGGGACCGGTAACTATGGCTACACCTTC
CDR3: CSVTGTGNYGYTF
size: .
D: .
J: TRBJ1-2
V: TRBV29-1
length: 13